This T cell receptor (beta chain) stems from a study of OX40 agonist ivuxolimab in advanced cancers. About the study: Every 2 weeks, patients received ivuxolimab intravenously, dosed at 0.01 to 10 mg/kg. Study outcomes and limitations: Expanded peripheral T-cell antigen specificity went undetermined.

On this clone itself: Antigen unknown.

Libraries were prepared by immunoSEQ multiplex PCR; TCRdb keeps only in-frame clonotypes and omits some of them. The sample shows tens of thousands of clones, roughly 90% of them seen only once. Anyone with autoimmune disease history or systemic immunosuppression was excluded. Germline V gene data show CDR1 as ENHRY and CDR2 as SYGVKD. V lost 2 bases, J lost 0 bases, and 8 bases lay in between. This CDR3 is built from 15 residues. V gene TRBV10-3 combines with J gene TRBJ2-1; TRBD2 is a possible D gene (5 bases). The sample here was CD4+ or CD8+ T cells sorted from blood, taken in a trial of the OX40 agonist ivuxolimab. The receptor was derived from an adult with an advanced solid tumor such as melanoma, head and neck, liver or kidney cancer. The CDR3 reads CAISETSTSYNEQFF. CDR3 in DNA: TGTGCCATCAGTGAGACTAGTACCTCCTACAATGAGCAGTTCTTC.